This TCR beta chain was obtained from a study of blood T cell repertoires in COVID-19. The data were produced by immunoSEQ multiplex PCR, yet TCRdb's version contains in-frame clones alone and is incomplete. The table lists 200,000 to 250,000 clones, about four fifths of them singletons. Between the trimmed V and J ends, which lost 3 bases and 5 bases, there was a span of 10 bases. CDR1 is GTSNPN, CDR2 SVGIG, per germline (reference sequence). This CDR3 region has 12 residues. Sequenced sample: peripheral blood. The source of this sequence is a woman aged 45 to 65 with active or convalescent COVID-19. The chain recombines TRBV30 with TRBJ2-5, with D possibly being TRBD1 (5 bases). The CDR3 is CAWRGPGETQYF. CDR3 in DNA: TGTGCCTGGAGGGGGCCCGGGGAGACCCAGTACTTC.